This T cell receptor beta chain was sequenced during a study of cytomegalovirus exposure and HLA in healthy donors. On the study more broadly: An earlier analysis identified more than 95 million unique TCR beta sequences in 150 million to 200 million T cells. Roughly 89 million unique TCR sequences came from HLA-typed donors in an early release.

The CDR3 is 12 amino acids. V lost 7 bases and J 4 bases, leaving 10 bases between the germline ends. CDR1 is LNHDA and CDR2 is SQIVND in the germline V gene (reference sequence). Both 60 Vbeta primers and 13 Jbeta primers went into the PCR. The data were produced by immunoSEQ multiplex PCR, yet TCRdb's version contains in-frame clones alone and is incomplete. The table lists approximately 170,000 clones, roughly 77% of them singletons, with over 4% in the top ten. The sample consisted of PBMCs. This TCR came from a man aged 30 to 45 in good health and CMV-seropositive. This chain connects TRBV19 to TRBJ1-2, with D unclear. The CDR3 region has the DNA TGTGCCAGTATGACGGGGTCCTATGGCTACACCTTC. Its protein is CASMTGSYGYTF.